The next 5 T cell receptor beta chains were all read from a single sample in a study of blood T cell repertoires in COVID-19. Measured with immunoSEQ multiplex PCR; TCRdb has only the in-frame clones, and not every one. This table has fewer than 110,000 clones, around 85% appearing once. The specimen was peripheral blood. Receptor source: a woman aged 70-85 years with active or convalescent COVID-19.

This clone was detected once. The chain has TRBV11-2 and TRBJ2-7; D may be TRBD2 (5 bases). This CDR3 has 14 residues. CDR1 SGHAT and CDR2 FQNNGV come from the germline V gene. V was shortened by 1 base and J by 6 bases, with 13 bases between the two germline ends. CDR3 bases: TGTGCCAGCAGCTTAGGAGGTCTAGCCTTCGAGCAGTACTTC. Its protein is CASSLGGLAFEQYF. Full variable domain (remainder filled in from reference TRBV11-2 and TRBJ2-7): EAGVAQSPRYKIIEKRQSVAFWCNPISGHATLYWYQQILGQGPKLLIQFQNNGVVDDSQLPKDRFSAERLKGVDSTLKIQPAKLEDSAVYLCASSLGGLAFEQYFGPGTRLTVT.

This sequence joins TRBV11-3 and TRBJ2-3, with a tentative D call TRBD2 (6 bases). The V gene's germline CDR1 is SGHNT and CDR2 YENEEA. Between the trimmed V and J ends, which lost 4 bases and 8 bases, there was a span of 19 bases. CDR3 length: 15 amino acids. CDR3 amino acids: CASSSGGLAGGTQYF. CDR3 nucleotides: TGTGCCAGCAGCTCCGGGGGACTGGCTGGTGGTACGCAGTATTTT. The full variable domain, completed using reference TRBV11-3 and TRBJ2-3, is EAGVVQSPRYKIIEKKQPVAFWCNPISGHNTLYWYLQNLGQGPELLIRYENEEAVDDSQLPKDRFSAERLKGVDSTLKIQPAELGDSAVYLCASSSGGLAGGTQYFGPGTRLTVL.

V is TRBV7-2 and J is TRBJ1-4; no clear D gene. The CDR3 has 16 amino acids. Germline V gene data show CDR1 as SGHTA and CDR2 as FQGNSA. The V gene lost 3 bases and the J gene lost 0 bases, with 11 bases spanning the gap. The CDR3 sequence: CASSFSYGTTNEKLFF. The CDR3 DNA sequence: TGTGCCAGCAGCTTCTCATACGGGACAACTAATGAAAAACTGTTTTTT.

The V and J genes are TRBV24-1 and TRBJ2-2; D is possibly TRBD1 (6 bases). The CDR3 is 15 residues long. Germline assignment: CDR1 KGHDR and CDR2 SFDVKD. V was pared by 0 bases and J by 3 bases, with 7 bases between. CDR3 sequence (DNA): TGTGCCACCAGTGATTTGACAGGGTACACCGGGGAGCTGTTTTTT. Residues: CATSDLTGYTGELFF.

J is TRBJ2-5 and V is TRBV19; 8 positions agree with TRBD1. This CDR3 is built from 18 residues. In germline, CDR1 is LNHDA, CDR2 SQIVND (reference sequence). V lost 0 bases, J lost 5 bases, and 14 bases stayed unmatched. The DNA of the CDR3 is TGTGCCAGTAGTATAGACCCCCCCGGACAGGGAAAGGGGGAGACCCAGTACTTC. Its translation is CASSIDPPGQGKGETQYF.